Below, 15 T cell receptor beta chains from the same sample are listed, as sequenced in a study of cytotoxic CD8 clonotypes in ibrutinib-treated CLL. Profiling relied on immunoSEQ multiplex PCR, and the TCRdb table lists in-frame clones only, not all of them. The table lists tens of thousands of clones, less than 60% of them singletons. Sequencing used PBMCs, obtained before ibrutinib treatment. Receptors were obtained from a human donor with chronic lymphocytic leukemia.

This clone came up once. CDR3 DNA: TGTGCCAGCAGCTTTAGGAGTCCCCAGGGAGGAGAGACCCAGTACTTC. As protein: CASSFRSPQGGETQYF. The V and J genes are TRBV7-9 and TRBJ2-5; perhaps TRBD2 as D (6 bases). Germline CDR1 SEHNR, CDR2 FQNEAQ (reference sequence). CDR3 size: 16 residues. V was shortened by 3 bases and J by 4 bases, with 18 bases between the two germline ends.

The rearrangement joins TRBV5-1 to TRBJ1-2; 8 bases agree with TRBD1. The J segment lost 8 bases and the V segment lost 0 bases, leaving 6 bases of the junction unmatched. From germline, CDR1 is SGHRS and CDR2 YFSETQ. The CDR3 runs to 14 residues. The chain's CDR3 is CASSLENRGKGYTF. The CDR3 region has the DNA TGCGCCAGCAGCTTGGAAAACAGGGGGAAAGGCTACACCTTC.

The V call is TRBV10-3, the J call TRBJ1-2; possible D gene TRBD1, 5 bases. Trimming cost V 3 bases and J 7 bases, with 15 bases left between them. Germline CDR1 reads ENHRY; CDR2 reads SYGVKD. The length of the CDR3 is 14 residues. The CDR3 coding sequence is TGTGCCATCAGTGAACTGACAGATGGAGGTGGCTACACCTTC. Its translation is CAISELTDGGGYTF.

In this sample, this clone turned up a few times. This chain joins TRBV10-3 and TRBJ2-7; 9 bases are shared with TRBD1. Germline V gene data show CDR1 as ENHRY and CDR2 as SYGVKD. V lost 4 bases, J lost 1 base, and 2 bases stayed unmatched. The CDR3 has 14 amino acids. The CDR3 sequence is CAISGGTGSYEQYF. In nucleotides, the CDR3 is TGTGCCATCAGTGGGGGGACAGGGTCCTACGAGCAGTACTTC.

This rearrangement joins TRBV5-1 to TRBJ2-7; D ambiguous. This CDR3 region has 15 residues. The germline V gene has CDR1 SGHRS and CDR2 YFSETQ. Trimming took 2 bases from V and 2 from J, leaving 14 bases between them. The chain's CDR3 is CASSFSGQPAYEQYF. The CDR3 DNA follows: TGCGCCAGCAGCTTTTCCGGTCAGCCAGCCTACGAGCAGTACTTC.

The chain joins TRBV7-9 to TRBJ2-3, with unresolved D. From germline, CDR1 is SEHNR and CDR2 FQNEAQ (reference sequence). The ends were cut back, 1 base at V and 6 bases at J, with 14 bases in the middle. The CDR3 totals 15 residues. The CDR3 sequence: CASSLGLAVFDTQYF. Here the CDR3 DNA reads TGTGCCAGCAGCTTAGGTTTAGCTGTTTTTGATACGCAGTATTTT. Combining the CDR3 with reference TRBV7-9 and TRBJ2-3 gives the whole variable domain DTGVSQNPRHKITKRGQNVTFRCDPISEHNRLYWYRQTLGQGPEFLTYFQNEAQLEKSRLLSDRFSAERPKGSFSTLEIQRTEQGDSAMYLCASSLGLAVFDTQYFGPGTRLTVL.

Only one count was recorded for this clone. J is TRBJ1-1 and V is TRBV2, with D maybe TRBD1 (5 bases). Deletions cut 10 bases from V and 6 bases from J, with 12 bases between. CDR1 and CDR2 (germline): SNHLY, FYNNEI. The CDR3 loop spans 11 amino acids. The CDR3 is CATFKGSEAFF. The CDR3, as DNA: TGTGCCACCTTTAAGGGGTCTGAAGCTTTCTTT.

The CDR3 loop is CASGTGGRRETQYF. DNA for the CDR3: TGTGCCTCCGGGACAGGGGGTCGTAGGGAGACCCAGTACTTC. V and J are TRBV10-3 and TRBJ2-5; 11 bases are a match to TRBD1. The CDR3 is 14 residues long. V lost 11 bases and J lost 5; bases outside the gene matches: 10. CDR1 is ENHRY and CDR2 is SYGVKD in the germline V gene.

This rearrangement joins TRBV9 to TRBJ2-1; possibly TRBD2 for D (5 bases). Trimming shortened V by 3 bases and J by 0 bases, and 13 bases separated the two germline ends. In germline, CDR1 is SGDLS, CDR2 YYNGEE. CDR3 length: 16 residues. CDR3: CASSGPSGSSYNEQFF. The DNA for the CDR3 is TGTGCCAGCAGCGGGCCAAGTGGGAGCTCCTACAATGAGCAGTTCTTC.

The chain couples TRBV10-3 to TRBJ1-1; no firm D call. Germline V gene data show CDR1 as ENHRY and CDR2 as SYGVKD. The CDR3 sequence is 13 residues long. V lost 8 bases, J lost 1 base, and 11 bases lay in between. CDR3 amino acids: CAISNRANTEAFF. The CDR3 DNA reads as TGTGCCATCTCAAACCGAGCGAACACTGAAGCTTTCTTT.

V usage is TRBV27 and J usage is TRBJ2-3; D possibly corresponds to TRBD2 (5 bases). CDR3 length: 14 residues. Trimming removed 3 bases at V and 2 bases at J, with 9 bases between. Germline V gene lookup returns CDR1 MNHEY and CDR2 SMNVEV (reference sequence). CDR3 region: CASSFTLATDTQYF. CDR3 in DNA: TGTGCCAGCAGTTTTACTCTAGCCACAGATACGCAGTATTTT.

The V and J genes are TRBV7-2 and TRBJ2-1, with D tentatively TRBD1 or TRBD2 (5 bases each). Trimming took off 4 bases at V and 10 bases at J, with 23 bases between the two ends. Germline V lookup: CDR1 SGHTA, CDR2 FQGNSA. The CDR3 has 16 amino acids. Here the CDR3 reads CASSWIERDPSREQFF. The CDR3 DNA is TGTGCCAGCAGCTGGATAGAACGGGACCCCTCGCGGGAGCAGTTCTTC.

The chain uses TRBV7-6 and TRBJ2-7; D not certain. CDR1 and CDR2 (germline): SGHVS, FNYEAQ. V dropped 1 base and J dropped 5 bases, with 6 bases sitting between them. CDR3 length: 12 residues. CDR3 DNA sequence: TGTGCCAGCAGCTTAGGCTGGGACGAGCAGTACTTC. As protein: CASSLGWDEQYF.

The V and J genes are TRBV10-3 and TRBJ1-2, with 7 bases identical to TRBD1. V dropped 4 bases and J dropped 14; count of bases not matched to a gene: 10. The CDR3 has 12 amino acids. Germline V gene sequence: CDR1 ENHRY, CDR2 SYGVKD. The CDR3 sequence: CAISVDRFFETF. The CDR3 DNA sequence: TGTGCCATCAGTGTGGACAGGTTTTTCGAAACCTTC.

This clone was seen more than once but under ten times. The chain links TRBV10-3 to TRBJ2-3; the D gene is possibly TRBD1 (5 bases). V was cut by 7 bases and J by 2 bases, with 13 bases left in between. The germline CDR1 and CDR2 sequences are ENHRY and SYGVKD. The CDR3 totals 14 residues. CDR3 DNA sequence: TGTGCCATCACCAAGACAGCATCCACAGATACGCAGTATTTT. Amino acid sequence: CAITKTASTDTQYF.